This entry is about one T cell receptor beta chain. Authors' methods: Amplifying reference gene primers gave estimates of nucleated cell counts. TCRdb's copy holds only in-frame clones and misses some; the assay was immunoSEQ multiplex PCR. That table supplies the V and J calls and clone size; D and trimming were determined from the DNA. The sample comprises fewer than 150,000 clones, around four fifths of which are singletons, and over 15% rests with the top ten. The data originate from a study of blood T cell repertoires in COVID-19. Study details: There were acute and convalescent COVID-19 samples, and they came from the United States, Italy and Spain. Sources were T cells, B-cell-depleted T cells, or PBMCs; the material itself was cDNA or gDNA.

The CDR3 is 15 residues long. J was trimmed by 1 base and V by 5 bases; bases with no gene match: 4. From germline, CDR1 is SGHVS and CDR2 FQNEAQ. This receptor was identified in a man at least 80 years old with acute or convalescent COVID-19. The sequencing sample was made of peripheral blood. The J gene is TRBJ2-2, the V gene TRBV7-8; 7 bases match TRBD1. CDR3 residues: CASSAWTGNTGELFF. In DNA, the CDR3 is TGTGCCAGCAGCGCCTGGACAGGGAACACCGGGGAGCTGTTTTTT.